The present entry profiles one TCR beta chain with its context. As yet, its antigen is unknown. The data are from a study of lymphopenia after photon versus proton radiotherapy. General study points: Only patients who died were analyzed for survival; proton advantage is unproven.

Data came from immunoSEQ multiplex PCR; TCRdb stores just in-frame clones and leaves some out. This table holds under 35,000 clones, about 80% found once. The CDR3 consists of 16 residues. Germline trimming cut 5 bases from V and 2 bases from J; bases unmatched to any gene: 8. CDR1 and CDR2 (germline): SGHTA, FQGTGA. This receptor was taken from a woman in her 70s with pancreatic cancer. The chain joins TRBV7-3 to TRBJ2-2; 7 bases agree with TRBD1. The material was peripheral blood, obtained from a patient treated with proton-based radiotherapy. In nucleotides, the CDR3 is TGTGCCAGCAGCCTCCTCGGGACAGCTAACACCGGGGAGCTGTTTTTT. Protein sequence: CASSLLGTANTGELFF.